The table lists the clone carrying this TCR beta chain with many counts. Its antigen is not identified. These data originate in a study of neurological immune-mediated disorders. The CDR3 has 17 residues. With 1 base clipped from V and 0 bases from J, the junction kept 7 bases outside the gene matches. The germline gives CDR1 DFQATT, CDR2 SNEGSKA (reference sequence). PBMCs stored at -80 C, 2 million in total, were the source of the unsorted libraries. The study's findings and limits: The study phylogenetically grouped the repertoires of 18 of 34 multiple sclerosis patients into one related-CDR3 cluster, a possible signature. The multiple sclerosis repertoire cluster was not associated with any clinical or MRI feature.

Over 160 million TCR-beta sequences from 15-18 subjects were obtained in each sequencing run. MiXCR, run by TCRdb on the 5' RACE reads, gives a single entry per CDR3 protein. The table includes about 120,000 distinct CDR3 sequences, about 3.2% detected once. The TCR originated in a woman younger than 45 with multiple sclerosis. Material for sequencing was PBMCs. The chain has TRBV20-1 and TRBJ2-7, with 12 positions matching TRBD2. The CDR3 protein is CSARGTSGAKSSYEQYF. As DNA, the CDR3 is TGCAGTGCTAGAGGGACTAGCGGGGCAAAGAGCTCCTACGAGCAGTACTTC.